This TCR beta chain was recovered during a study of T cells expressing NK-cell markers. The overall study: CD3+CD56+NKG2C+, CD3+CD56+NKG2C- and CD3+CD56-NKG2C+ T cells, once sorted, supplied the TCR beta repertoires.

Study-wide findings and caveats: Questions lingered over whether expanded NKG2C+ T cell clones were HCMV-specific.

About this clonotype: Its antigen is not identified.

For each CDR3 protein, TCRdb gives one entry from its re-call of the 5' RACE reads, without DNA. The sample data list 350,000 to 500,000 distinct CDR3 sequences. The TCR originated in a woman aged 18 to 75 in good health. Specimen: blood T cells: a sorted CD56 or NKG2C T cell subset, CD4+ or CD8+ T cells, or bulk PBMC T cells (not recorded which).

CDR3 protein: CASSTLAGVEDTQYF. The chain carries TRBV7-2 and TRBJ2-3; checking the TCRdb D call of TRBD2 is not possible without DNA. This CDR3 contains 15 residues. The germline V gene encodes CDR1 SGHTA and CDR2 FQGNSA.